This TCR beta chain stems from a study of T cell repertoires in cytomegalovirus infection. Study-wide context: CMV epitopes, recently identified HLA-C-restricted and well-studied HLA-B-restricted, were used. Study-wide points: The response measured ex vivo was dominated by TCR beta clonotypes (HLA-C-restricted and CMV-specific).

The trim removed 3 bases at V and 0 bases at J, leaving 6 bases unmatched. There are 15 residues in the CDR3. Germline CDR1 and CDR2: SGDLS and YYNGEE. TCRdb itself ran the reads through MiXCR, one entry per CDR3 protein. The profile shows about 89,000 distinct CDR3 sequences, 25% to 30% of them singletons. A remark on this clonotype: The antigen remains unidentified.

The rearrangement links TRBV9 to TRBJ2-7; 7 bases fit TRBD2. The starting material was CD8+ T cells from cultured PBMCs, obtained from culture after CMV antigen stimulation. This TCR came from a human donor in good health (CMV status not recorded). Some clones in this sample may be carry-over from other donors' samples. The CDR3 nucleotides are TGTGCCAGCAGCGGTAGCGGGCCTCGCTCCTACGAGCAGTACTTC. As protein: CASSGSGPRSYEQYF.